The text below deals with one T cell receptor beta chain. These data belong to a study of blood T cell repertoires in COVID-19. TCRdb keeps only in-frame clones here, not all; method: immunoSEQ multiplex PCR. In the table there are 300,000 or so clones, about 90% of which are singletons. V was clipped by 5 bases and J by 3 bases; unmatched bases: 9. Germline V gene data show CDR1 as SGHTA and CDR2 as FQGNSA. This CDR3 is built from 16 residues. The chain links TRBV7-2 to TRBJ1-4; TRBD1 matches at 7 bases. The TCR originated in a woman aged 35 to 49 with acute or convalescent COVID-19. The sample was peripheral blood. The CDR3 is CASSPQARGANEKLFF. Written as DNA, the CDR3 is TGTGCCAGCAGCCCGCAGGCCAGGGGGGCTAATGAAAAACTGTTTTTT.